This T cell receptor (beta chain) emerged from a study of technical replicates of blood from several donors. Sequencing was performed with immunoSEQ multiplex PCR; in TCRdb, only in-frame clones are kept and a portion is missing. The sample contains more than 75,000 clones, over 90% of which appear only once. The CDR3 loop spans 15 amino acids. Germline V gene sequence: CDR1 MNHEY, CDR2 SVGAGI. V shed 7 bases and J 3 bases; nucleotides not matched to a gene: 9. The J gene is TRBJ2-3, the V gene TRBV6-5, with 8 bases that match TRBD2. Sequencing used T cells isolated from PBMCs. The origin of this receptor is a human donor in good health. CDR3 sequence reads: CASTPVSGTTDTQYF. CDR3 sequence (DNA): TGTGCCAGCACGCCTGTTAGCGGGACAACAGATACGCAGTATTTT.